This T cell receptor (beta chain) was identified during a study of blood T cell repertoires in COVID-19. CDR3 length: 14 amino acids. Trimming took 3 bases from V and 0 from J, leaving 12 bases between them. Germline values: CDR1 GTSNPN, CDR2 SVGIG (reference sequence). Repertoires were generated with immunoSEQ multiplex PCR, while TCRdb's copy carries only in-frame clones and drops some. Of a few hundred thousand clones in the sample, roughly 88% are singletons; the top ten hold about 5%. Cohort 3 recovered donors had two negative PCRs, clearance, or symptom resolution. This receptor was taken from a man younger than 45 who had recovered from COVID-19. The chain links TRBV30 to TRBJ2-7; D is ambiguous. Sequencing was done on a sample of PBMCs or T cells enriched from blood (not recorded which). The CDR3 protein is CAWRLKRDSYEQYF. CDR3 bases: TGTGCCTGGAGGCTGAAGCGAGACTCCTACGAGCAGTACTTC.